The clone carrying this TCR beta chain showed up just a few times. These data come from a study of response to subunit inactivated influenza vaccine. This CDR3 has 15 residues. Trimming at V came to 2 bases and at J to 0 bases, leaving 1 base not matched to a gene. Per the germline V gene, CDR1 is SGHDT and CDR2 is YYEEEE. MiXCR was run by TCRdb on the RT-PCR reads, yielding one entry per CDR3 protein. The sample lists approximately 520,000 distinct CDR3 sequences, 25% occurring once. The gene calls are TRBV5-6 and TRBJ2-5; 10 nucleotides line up with TRBD2. The sequenced sample was CD4+ T cells sorted from PBMCs, obtained about 5 days after vaccination. The receptor was isolated from a man in his forties or fifties who received an inactivated influenza vaccine. The CDR3 sequence: CASSFGLADQETQYF. The DNA for the CDR3 is TGTGCCAGCAGCTTTGGACTAGCGGACCAAGAGACCCAGTACTTC.